These 25 T cell receptor beta chains share one sample of origin, sequenced in a study of T cell responses to AZD1222 COVID-19 vaccine. Using immunoSEQ multiplex PCR, the repertoire was profiled, and TCRdb retains in-frame clones only, with some absent. The sample contains roughly 90,000 clones, approximately 89% of which appear only once. The sample was peripheral blood, taken 28 days after the second AZD1222 dose. These receptors were taken from an adult who received the AZD1222 COVID-19 vaccine.

Only one count was recorded for this clone. The chain combines TRBV5-1 with TRBJ2-5; D may be TRBD1 (6 bases). V lost 6 bases to trimming and J lost 2 bases, with 11 bases between them. The germline CDR1 and CDR2 sequences are SGHRS and YFSETQ. The length of the CDR3 is 13 residues. CDR3 in amino acids: CASTGGHQETQYF. The CDR3 DNA is TGCGCCAGCACTGGGGGCCATCAAGAGACCCAGTACTTC.

V usage is TRBV4-1 and J usage is TRBJ2-6; the D is unclear. The CDR3 runs to 16 residues. Germline V gene sequence: CDR1 MGHRA, CDR2 YSYEKL. Between the trimmed V and J ends, which lost 1 base and 7 bases, there was a span of 14 bases. CDR3 nucleotides: TGCGCCAGCAGCCAAGTGGGTGAATACCCTGCCAACGTCCTGACTTTC. Translated, it gives CASSQVGEYPANVLTF.

This clone has a single count. This rearrangement joins TRBV4-1 to TRBJ1-2; D remains unclear. The CDR3 runs 15 residues. Trimming stripped 0 bases from V and 4 bases from J, with 12 bases between. The germline CDR1 and CDR2 sequences are MGHRA and YSYEKL. The CDR3, as DNA: TGCGCCAGCAGCCAAGATCGTCAGCTCCCCTATGGCTACACCTTC. Its protein is CASSQDRQLPYGYTF.

V and J are TRBV5-1 and TRBJ2-3; D is ambiguous. The CDR3 runs 15 residues. Germline CDR1 is SGHRS and CDR2 is YFSETQ. Trimming removed 0 bases from V and 1 base from J, with 9 bases in between. The chain's CDR3 is CASSLEGYGTDTQYF. CDR3 DNA sequence: TGCGCCAGCAGCTTGGAAGGGTACGGCACAGATACGCAGTATTTT. Full variable domain (missing parts from reference TRBV5-1 and TRBJ2-3): KAGVTQTPRYLIKTRGQQVTLSCSPISGHRSVSWYQQTPGQGLQFLFEYFSETQRNKGNFPGRFSGRQFSNSRSEMNVSTLELGDSALYLCASSLEGYGTDTQYFGPGTRLTVL.

The chain is built from TRBV10-2 and TRBJ1-3; no definite D call. The V gene lost 5 bases and the J gene lost 2 bases, with 7 bases spanning the gap. Germline loops: CDR1 WSHSY, CDR2 SAAADI. The CDR3 contains 13 residues. For the CDR3, the DNA is TGCGCCAGCAGTAGCCAAGCTGGAAACACCATATATTTT. Protein: CASSSQAGNTIYF.

The CDR3 coding sequence is TGCGCCAGCAGCCAAGCTAGCGGGGGGGCGTACGAGCAGTACTTC. Protein sequence: CASSQASGGAYEQYF. The chain combines TRBV4-3 with TRBJ2-7; 12 bases fit TRBD2. V dropped 1 base and J dropped 4; count of bases not matched to a gene: 2. Germline CDR1 reads LGHNA; CDR2 reads YSLEER. This CDR3 comprises 15 residues.

Only a few counts were recorded for this clone. Here the CDR3 DNA reads TGTGCCAGCAGTGAATTTCGGTCCCAAGAGACCCAGTACTTC. It is translated as CASSEFRSQETQYF. The rearrangement joins TRBV2 to TRBJ2-5; D unresolved. CDR1 and CDR2 (germline): SNHLY, FYNNEI. This CDR3 is built from 14 residues. Trimming removed 2 bases at V and 1 base at J, with 8 bases between.

This chain joins TRBV2 and TRBJ2-7; 10 bases agree with TRBD2. The V and J ends lost 10 bases and 3 bases, in that order; junction bases with no gene match: 9. CDR3 length: 14 amino acids. CDR1 and CDR2 (germline): SNHLY, FYNNEI. CDR3 amino acids: CATKAGGLFYEQYF. DNA for the CDR3: TGTGCCACTAAAGCGGGGGGGCTCTTCTACGAGCAGTACTTC.

This clone was detected once. The chain recombines TRBV6-5 with TRBJ2-7, with D perhaps matching TRBD1 or TRBD2 (5 bases each). This CDR3 is 15 amino acids long. V was trimmed by 5 bases and J by 0 bases, leaving 14 bases between them. In germline, CDR1 is MNHEY, CDR2 SVGAGI. The CDR3 DNA reads as TGTGCCAGCAGTCCCGGGACGGATCGCTCCTACGAGCAGTACGTC. This sequence encodes CASSPGTDRSYEQYV.

J is TRBJ2-3 and V is TRBV21-1; no check of the table's D call, TRBD2, against the DNA was made. TRBV21-1 is deemed a pseudogene. This CDR3 is 20 amino acids long. The CDR3 DNA is TGTGCCAGCAGCAAAGTGTTAGCGGGGGGCTCGTCGTCTAGCACAGATACGCAGTATTTT. The encoded protein is CASSKVLAGGSSSSTDTQYF.

The chain has TRBV4-2 and TRBJ2-2, with 10 bases aligning to TRBD1. After removal of 2 bases from V and 6 bases from J, the junction contained 6 bases not matched to a gene. The length of the CDR3 is 16 residues. Germline values: CDR1 LGHNA, CDR2 YNFKEQ. The CDR3 DNA sequence: TGTGCCAGCAGCCAACTAACCGGGACAGGGGCCGGGGAGCTGTTTTTT. It is translated as CASSQLTGTGAGELFF.

This chain connects TRBV2 to TRBJ2-2; 9 positions match TRBD1. Germline CDR1 and CDR2: SNHLY and FYNNEI. The V gene end was trimmed by 5 bases and the J gene end by 4 bases; junction bases not matched to a gene: 5. The CDR3 spans 15 residues. As DNA, the CDR3 is TGTGCCAGCAGTAAACAGGGGGCAAGCACCGGGGAGCTGTTTTTT. Its translation: CASSKQGASTGELFF.

The genes are TRBV11-2 and TRBJ2-7; 9 positions agree with TRBD2. Trimming cost V 5 bases and J 3 bases; bases outside gene matches: 8. The CDR3 runs 15 residues. From germline, CDR1 is SGHAT and CDR2 FQNNGV. The CDR3 is CASSPAAGGIYEQYF. The CDR3 DNA reads as TGTGCCAGCAGCCCAGCGGCGGGGGGGATCTACGAGCAGTACTTC.

The CDR3 nucleotides read TGTGCCACTCCCCCTCAGGGTATCTCTGGAAACACCATATATTTT. Residues: CATPPQGISGNTIYF. The chain links TRBV24-1 to TRBJ1-3; the D gene is possibly TRBD1 (5 bases). CDR1 and CDR2 (germline): KGHDR, SFDVKD. V was trimmed by 10 bases and J by 0 bases, leaving 15 bases between them. The CDR3 extends over 15 amino acids.

The rearrangement uses TRBV19 and TRBJ1-5; tentative D call: TRBD1 (6 bases). The CDR3 extends over 14 amino acids. Germline V gene sequence: CDR1 LNHDA, CDR2 SQIVND (reference sequence). The V end lost 3 bases, the J end lost 5 bases, and 11 bases lay between the germline ends. The CDR3 is CASSIRRQDQPQHF. CDR3 bases: TGTGCCAGTAGTATCAGGCGACAGGATCAGCCCCAGCATTTT.

The V and J genes are TRBV28 and TRBJ1-4, with D possibly matching TRBD1 (5 bases). V lost 7 bases to trimming and J lost 0 bases, with 18 bases between them. The V gene's germline CDR1 is MDHEN and CDR2 SYDVKM. The CDR3 has 17 amino acids. The CDR3 sequence is CASTPLGGGATNEKLFF. CDR3 nucleotides: TGTGCCAGCACCCCCCTCGGGGGAGGGGCAACTAATGAAAAACTGTTTTTT.

The chain uses TRBV18 and TRBJ2-7, with D perhaps matching TRBD2 (5 bases). The CDR3 has 13 residues. With 9 bases removed from V and 5 bases from J, the gap between germline ends came to 17 bases. CDR1 KGHSH and CDR2 LQKENI come from the germline V gene. The CDR3 region is CASLRVLGDEQYF. The CDR3 DNA reads as TGTGCCAGTCTGAGGGTCCTAGGCGACGAGCAGTACTTC. Full variable domain (rest looked up from reference TRBV18 and TRBJ2-7): NAGVMQNPRHLVRRRGQEARLRCSPMKGHSHVYWYRQLPEEGLKFMVYLQKENIIDESGMPKERFSAEFPKEGPSILRIQQVVRGDSAAYFCASLRVLGDEQYFGPGTRLTVT.

The chain couples TRBV29-1 to TRBJ1-2; a possible D gene is TRBD1 (6 bases). CDR3 size: 12 residues. CDR1 and CDR2 (germline): SQVTM, ANQGSEA. Trimming removed 7 bases at V and 7 bases at J, with 16 bases between. The CDR3 coding sequence is TGCAGCGATACCCCGGGGGCGCGTGGCTACACCTTC. It codes for CSDTPGARGYTF.

This sequence joins TRBV6-2 or TRBV6-3 and TRBJ1-5; the D is unclear. Trimming cost V 2 bases and J 0 bases, with 5 bases left between them. Germline lookup yields CDR1 MNHEY and CDR2 SVGEGT. The CDR3 consists of 14 residues. This chain's CDR3 is CASSYVGSNQPQHF. CDR3 bases: TGTGCCAGCAGTTACGTGGGTAGCAATCAGCCCCAGCATTTT.

This clone has just a few counts. CDR3: CASSQALAGQETQYF. CDR3 sequence (DNA): TGTGCCAGCAGCCAAGCGCTAGCGGGGCAAGAGACCCAGTACTTC. The rearrangement uses TRBV3-1 (or the pseudogene TRBV3-2) and TRBJ2-5, with 9 nucleotides matching TRBD2. The junction had 2 bases not matched to a gene; V was cut back by 1 base and J by 2 bases. This CDR3 is 15 amino acids long. Germline V gives CDR1 LGHDT, CDR2 YNNKEL (reference sequence).

The gene calls are TRBV6-2 or TRBV6-3 and TRBJ2-1, with unresolved D. Germline lookup yields CDR1 MNHEY and CDR2 SVGEGT. CDR3 length: 14 residues. The V and J ends lost 3 bases and 9 bases respectively, with 15 bases between them. CDR3 loop: CASSYIGPMGEQFF. The CDR3, as DNA: TGTGCCAGCAGTTATATTGGTCCGATGGGTGAGCAGTTCTTC.

The V call is TRBV5-1, the J call TRBJ2-3; 10 bases match TRBD1. The CDR3 is 16 amino acids. Germline loops: CDR1 SGHRS, CDR2 YFSETQ. V lost 4 bases and J lost 0; bases outside the gene matches: 5. The CDR3 sequence: CASSQGQGPSTDTQYF. DNA of the CDR3: TGCGCCAGCAGCCAGGGACAGGGGCCAAGCACAGATACGCAGTATTTT.

This CDR3 is CASSYKANYGYTF. CDR3 in DNA: TGTGCCAGTAGCTACAAAGCTAACTATGGCTACACCTTC. The gene calls are TRBV19 and TRBJ1-2; D gene unclear. V gave up 6 bases and J gave up 0 bases, with 8 bases separating them. CDR1 and CDR2 (germline): LNHDA, SQIVND (reference sequence). The CDR3 has 13 amino acids.

The V gene is TRBV10-1, the J gene TRBJ2-7; D might be TRBD1 (6 bases). The germline V gene encodes CDR1 WNHNN and CDR2 SYGVQD (reference sequence). The CDR3 length is 15 residues. With 8 bases removed from V and 6 bases from J, the gap between germline ends came to 23 bases. CDR3: CASGQLVGQPTEQYV. The CDR3 region has the DNA TGCGCCAGCGGGCAATTGGTGGGACAACCTACCGAGCAGTACGTC.

V usage is TRBV2 and J usage is TRBJ2-7, with 11 bases matching TRBD1. J was trimmed by 2 bases and V by 1 base; bases with no gene match: 1. Per germline, CDR1 SNHLY and CDR2 FYNNEI. The CDR3 totals 15 residues. The CDR3 protein is CASSEGTGGPYEQYF. DNA for the CDR3: TGTGCCAGCAGTGAAGGGACAGGGGGCCCCTACGAGCAGTACTTC.